Shown below are 20 T cell receptor beta chains from a single sample sequenced in a study of blood T cell repertoires in COVID-19. Data came from immunoSEQ multiplex PCR; TCRdb stores just in-frame clones and leaves some out. There are tens of thousands of clones in the sample; 80% to 90% occur only once, and 30% to 40% lies in the top ten. Sequenced material: peripheral blood. The receptor source for this set is a man in his fifties or sixties with COVID-19, enrolled during active disease.

This clone appeared a single time. The chain carries TRBV24-1 and TRBJ2-1; TRBD2 matches at 12 bases. J gave up 4 bases and V 3 bases, and 3 bases lay outside the gene matches. This CDR3 contains 16 residues. The germline V gene has CDR1 KGHDR and CDR2 SFDVKD. The CDR3 here is CATSDTGTSGYNEQFF. The CDR3 DNA reads as TGTGCCACCAGTGATACCGGGACTAGCGGGTACAATGAGCAGTTCTTC.

The chain carries TRBV7-9 and TRBJ2-3; 11 bases match TRBD1. The germline gives CDR1 SEHNR, CDR2 FQNEAQ (reference sequence). The CDR3 is 16 amino acids. After removal of 4 bases from V and 4 bases from J, the junction contained 7 bases not matched to a gene. This CDR3 is CASSSGQGANADTQYF. The DNA of the CDR3 is TGTGCCAGCAGCTCCGGACAGGGGGCTAACGCAGATACGCAGTATTTT.

The CDR3 region has the DNA TGTGCCACCAGCAGAGATCACAGGGACTACAATGAGCAGTTCTTC. Protein sequence: CATSRDHRDYNEQFF. This chain uses TRBV15 with TRBJ2-1; a possible D gene is TRBD1 (6 bases). Trimming cost V 0 bases and J 3 bases, with 9 bases left between them. In germline, CDR1 is LNHNV, CDR2 YYDKDF (reference sequence). This CDR3 has 15 residues.

V is TRBV2 and J is TRBJ2-7, with TRBD2 as a possible D gene (5 bases). V was cut by 5 bases and J by 1 base, with 15 bases left in between. Per the germline V gene, CDR1 is SNHLY and CDR2 is FYNNEI. The CDR3 is made up of 15 amino acids. The CDR3 sequence: CASSPGGRRSYEQYF. DNA of the CDR3: TGTGCCAGCAGTCCTGGCGGCAGGAGGTCCTACGAGCAGTACTTC.

V is TRBV5-8 and J is TRBJ2-7, with 7 bases aligning to TRBD1. J was trimmed by 3 bases and V by 4 bases; bases with no gene match: 13. Germline V gene sequence: CDR1 SGHTS, CDR2 YDEGEE. The CDR3 runs 16 residues. The CDR3 protein is CASSPPGTASYYEQYF. In DNA, the CDR3 is TGTGCCAGCAGCCCACCCGGGACAGCCTCCTACTACGAGCAGTACTTC.

The chain employs TRBV11-2 and TRBJ2-3; TRBD1 matches 8 bases. The CDR3 loop spans 15 amino acids. V dropped 5 bases and J dropped 5; count of bases not matched to a gene: 9. Germline CDR1 is SGHAT and CDR2 is FQNNGV. CDR3 nucleotides: TGTGCCAGCAGCCGTACCAGGGGGCAGGGAGATACGCAGTATTTT. It specifies CASSRTRGQGDTQYF.

The chain has TRBV5-1 and TRBJ1-3, with D possibly TRBD1 on 5 matching bases. The CDR3 has 16 amino acids. Germline loops: CDR1 SGHRS, CDR2 YFSETQ. Trimming removed 0 bases at V and 0 bases at J, with 10 bases between. The CDR3 sequence: CASSLGQGSSGNTIYF. The DNA for the CDR3 is TGCGCCAGCAGCTTGGGGCAGGGCAGCTCTGGAAACACCATATATTTT.

The CDR3 is CASSLGRGGSETQYF. DNA for the CDR3: TGTGCCAGCAGCTTGGGGCGGGGGGGGTCGGAGACCCAGTACTTC. The J gene is TRBJ2-5, the V gene TRBV7-9, with TRBD2 matching over 9 bases. Germline loops: CDR1 SEHNR, CDR2 FQNEAQ (reference sequence). This CDR3 is 15 amino acids long. V trimming: 3 bases; J trimming: 5 bases; junction bases outside the gene matches: 7.

The chain has TRBV11-1 and TRBJ2-5; perhaps TRBD2 as D (6 bases). The CDR3 is 14 amino acids. Germline CDR1 is SGHAT and CDR2 is FQDESV (reference sequence). V lost 5 bases to trimming and J lost 4 bases, with 14 bases between them. This chain's CDR3 is CASSNGGLGETQYF. CDR3 DNA: TGTGCCAGCAGCAACGGGGGTCTGGGAGAGACCCAGTACTTC.

This clone was seen only once. V usage is TRBV7-3 and J usage is TRBJ2-1; the match to TRBD2 covers 8 bases. The V and J ends lost 3 bases and 4 bases, in that order; junction bases with no gene match: 8. Germline CDR1 reads SGHTA; CDR2 reads FQGTGA. There are 16 residues in the CDR3. CDR3 DNA sequence: TGTGCCAGCAGCTTCACCGGGACTAGGATTTACAATGAGCAGTTCTTC. This translates into CASSFTGTRIYNEQFF.

The rearrangement links TRBV6-1 to TRBJ1-6; D not certain. The CDR3 covers 15 residues. In germline, CDR1 is MNHNS, CDR2 SASEGT. V was pared by 1 base and J by 10 bases, with 14 bases between. The CDR3 nucleotides read TGTGCCAGCAGTGAAGATCTGGGCGGGAAGTCACCCCTCCACTTT. It specifies CASSEDLGGKSPLHF.

V usage is TRBV5-5 and J usage is TRBJ2-7; 9 nucleotides agree with TRBD1. CDR1 SGHKS and CDR2 YYEKEE come from the germline V gene (reference sequence). Trimming took 1 base from V and 0 from J; bases not matched to a gene: 11. CDR3 length: 18 amino acids. The CDR3 bases are TGTGCCAGCAGCTTGAGGGGTGCGCTGGGACAGGGCTCCTACGAGCAGTACTTC. Translating it yields CASSLRGALGQGSYEQYF.

This clone was picked up a small number of times. The chain joins TRBV7-8 to TRBJ1-5, with 9 bases matching TRBD1. V gave up 0 bases and J gave up 2 bases; unmatched junction bases: 11. The CDR3 length is 19 residues. Germline lookup yields CDR1 SGHVS and CDR2 FQNEAQ. In DNA, the CDR3 is TGTGCCAGCAGCTTAGCGCACACGACAGGGGGTGACGGCAATCAGCCCCAGCATTTT. Encoded protein: CASSLAHTTGGDGNQPQHF.

The gene calls are TRBV5-6 and TRBJ2-7, with D perhaps matching TRBD1 (8 bases). Germline CDR1 SGHDT, CDR2 YYEEEE. The germline V and J ends were trimmed by 7 bases and 6 bases, with 23 bases remaining between them. The CDR3 runs 15 residues. The CDR3 loop is CASSRQHRGGTEQYF. The CDR3 coding sequence is TGTGCCAGCTCCAGGCAGCACAGGGGGGGAACCGAGCAGTACTTC.

The chain carries TRBV7-9 and TRBJ1-1; D gene unclear. V lost 1 base to trimming and J lost 5 bases, with 8 bases between them. In germline, CDR1 is SEHNR, CDR2 FQNEAQ (reference sequence). The CDR3 is 13 residues long. The CDR3 protein is CASSLVRGTEAFF. The CDR3 DNA sequence: TGTGCCAGCAGCTTAGTACGAGGAACTGAAGCTTTCTTT.

V and J are TRBV2 and TRBJ1-5; TRBD1 aligns across 7 bases. The V gene's germline CDR1 is SNHLY and CDR2 FYNNEI. With V trimmed by 8 bases and J by 3 bases, 4 bases remained unmatched. CDR3 length equals 13 residues. The CDR3 bases are TGTGCCAGCGCCGGGACAGACAATCAGCCCCAGCATTTT. Translated, it gives CASAGTDNQPQHF.

The chain is built from TRBV7-2 and TRBJ1-2; TRBD1 matches 7 bases. Per the germline V gene, CDR1 is SGHTA and CDR2 is FQGNSA. This CDR3 has 14 amino acids. Trimming took 1 base from V and 6 from J; bases not matched to a gene: 5. For the CDR3, the DNA is TGTGCCAGCAGCTTAGTAGGGGGCGTCGATGGCTACACCTTC. It translates to CASSLVGGVDGYTF.

J is TRBJ2-3 and V is TRBV9, with D possibly TRBD2 on 6 matching bases. Germline CDR1 is SGDLS and CDR2 is YYNGEE. Trimming cost V 2 bases and J 4 bases, with 17 bases left between them. This CDR3 has 16 amino acids. CDR3 in DNA: TGTGCCAGCAGCGTCCCAATCGGGAGTTCGGCAGATACGCAGTATTTT. This sequence encodes CASSVPIGSSADTQYF.

The chain employs TRBV10-3 and TRBJ2-6, with D perhaps matching TRBD1 (5 bases). The CDR3 consists of 14 residues. V lost 6 bases to trimming and J lost 4 bases, with 10 bases between them. Germline V lookup: CDR1 ENHRY, CDR2 SYGVKD. The CDR3 is CAIRAGAGANVLTF. CDR3 coding DNA: TGTGCCATCAGAGCTGGGGCCGGGGCCAACGTCCTGACTTTC.

This sequence joins TRBV21-1 and TRBJ1-2; TRBD1, the D gene given by the table, was not confirmed from the DNA. TRBV21-1 is a pseudogene locus. The CDR3 length is 9 residues. The CDR3 coding sequence is TGTGCCAGGTCACCGGGACAGGTTTTC. Translated, it gives CARSPGQVF.